Listed here are 13 T cell receptor beta chains from one sample, sequenced in a study of shared clonotypes between healthy human individuals. Produced via immunoSEQ multiplex PCR; TCRdb's table is partial and in-frame only. This table holds more than 2 million clones, approximately 96% found once. The sample taken for sequencing was naive CD4+ T cells sorted from blood. The subset here: CD45RA+ positively selected. These receptors originate from a young man in good health.

The chain joins TRBV9 to TRBJ2-1; TRBD1 is a possible D gene (5 bases). The germline gives CDR1 SGDLS, CDR2 YYNGEE. V dropped 0 bases and J dropped 9 bases, with 13 bases sitting between them. The CDR3 covers 14 residues. The CDR3 reads CASSVARWGGEQFF. The CDR3 region has the DNA TGTGCCAGCAGCGTAGCTAGGTGGGGCGGTGAGCAGTTCTTC.

This chain joins TRBV2 and TRBJ1-6; possible D gene TRBD1, 6 bases. The ends were cut back, 6 bases at V and 9 bases at J, with 15 bases in the middle. The CDR3 has 14 amino acids. Per germline, CDR1 SNHLY and CDR2 FYNNEI. CDR3 bases: TGTGCCAGCAGACTCTACAGGGAGGGTTCACCCCTCCACTTT. It specifies CASRLYREGSPLHF.

The chain uses TRBV5-6 and TRBJ2-7; maybe TRBD2 (5 bases). V was shortened by 0 bases and J by 2 bases, with 12 bases between the two germline ends. The CDR3 consists of 15 residues. The germline V gene has CDR1 SGHDT and CDR2 YYEEEE. The DNA of the CDR3 is TGTGCCAGCAGCTTGGGGCGGAGACTAACCTACGAGCAGTACTTC. This gives the protein CASSLGRRLTYEQYF.

V and J are TRBV7-2 and TRBJ2-3; possibly TRBD1 for D (5 bases). CDR1 SGHTA and CDR2 FQGNSA come from the germline V gene. CDR3 length equals 13 residues. The ends were cut back, 4 bases at V and 3 bases at J, with 8 bases in the middle. The CDR3 DNA follows: TGTGCCAGCAGCTATCAGGGAACAGATACGCAGTATTTT. As protein: CASSYQGTDTQYF.

The CDR3 nucleotides are TGTGCCAGCAGCGTAGTCGGAGAAAACAATGAGCAGTTCTTC. As protein: CASSVVGENNEQFF. This rearrangement joins TRBV9 to TRBJ2-1; D is uncertain. V lost 0 bases to trimming and J lost 5 bases, with 9 bases between them. This CDR3 is 14 amino acids long. Germline loops: CDR1 SGDLS, CDR2 YYNGEE.

The rearrangement uses TRBV19 and TRBJ1-1; maybe TRBD1 (5 bases). Germline V lookup: CDR1 LNHDA, CDR2 SQIVND (reference sequence). CDR3 length equals 11 residues. Trimming removed 9 bases from V and 1 base from J, with 6 bases in between. Here the CDR3 reads CASGGNTEAFF. The CDR3 bases are TGTGCCAGCGGGGGGAACACTGAAGCTTTCTTT.

The chain combines TRBV19 with TRBJ2-6; 8 nucleotides line up with TRBD1. V lost 5 bases, J lost 2 bases, and 2 bases stayed unmatched. This CDR3 is 15 amino acids long. Germline lookup yields CDR1 LNHDA and CDR2 SQIVND (reference sequence). The DNA for the CDR3 is TGTGCCAGTAGTGACAGGGGTCCTGGGGCCAACGTCCTGACTTTC. Its translation is CASSDRGPGANVLTF.

Only one count was recorded for this clone. V gene TRBV2 combines with J gene TRBJ2-5; the D call may be TRBD1 or TRBD2 (5 bases each). V was shortened by 3 bases and J by 1 base, with 9 bases between the two germline ends. The CDR3 sequence is 14 residues long. Germline values: CDR1 SNHLY, CDR2 FYNNEI. CDR3 sequence reads: CASSEGRSQETQYF. Written as DNA, the CDR3 is TGTGCCAGCAGTGAGGGACGGTCCCAAGAGACCCAGTACTTC.

The chain has TRBV19 and TRBJ1-2; tentative D call: TRBD1 (6 bases). CDR1 is LNHDA, CDR2 SQIVND, per germline (reference sequence). Trimming stripped 4 bases from V and 8 bases from J, with 20 bases between. This CDR3 comprises 15 residues. CDR3 DNA: TGTGCCAGTAGTACCGACAGCCTCAGGGGACGCGGCTACACCTTC. This gives the protein CASSTDSLRGRGYTF. Complete variable domain (other parts from reference TRBV19 and TRBJ1-2): DGGITQSPKYLFRKEGQNVTLSCEQNLNHDAMYWYRQDPGQGLRLIYYSQIVNDFQKGDIAEGYSVSREKKESFPLTVTSAQKNPTAFYLCASSTDSLRGRGYTFGSGTRLTVV.

The chain couples TRBV7-6 to TRBJ2-1, with D hard to call. V gave up 5 bases and J gave up 8 bases, with 7 bases separating them. Germline values: CDR1 SGHVS, CDR2 FNYEAQ. The CDR3 contains 11 residues. The CDR3 DNA sequence: TGTGCCAGCAGCCAAAGCGATGAGCAGTTCTTC. Translated, it gives CASSQSDEQFF.

The chain has TRBV29-1 and TRBJ2-5; D gene ambiguous. Between the trimmed V and J ends, which lost 4 bases and 1 base, there was a span of 10 bases. CDR3 length: 13 residues. Germline V gene data show CDR1 as SQVTM and CDR2 as ANQGSEA. The CDR3 protein is CSVGHRLQETQYF. CDR3 nucleotide sequence: TGCAGCGTTGGACACCGCCTCCAAGAGACCCAGTACTTC.

J is TRBJ1-6 and V is TRBV30, with D possibly being TRBD1 (5 bases). V was trimmed by 5 bases and J by 4 bases, leaving 12 bases between them. The CDR3 is made up of 14 amino acids. The germline gives CDR1 GTSNPN, CDR2 SVGIG (reference sequence). DNA of the CDR3: TGTGCCTGGGGAGGGGTTCAGTATAATTCACCCCTCCACTTT. Amino acids: CAWGGVQYNSPLHF.

This chain uses TRBV9 with TRBJ1-1, with 7 bases lining up with TRBD1. CDR3 length: 15 amino acids. V trimming: 3 bases; J trimming: 5 bases; junction bases outside the gene matches: 10. Germline CDR1 is SGDLS and CDR2 is YYNGEE. CDR3 DNA sequence: TGTGCCAGCAGCGGGTCCGGGACAGTGTTTACTGAAGCTTTCTTT. Residues: CASSGSGTVFTEAFF.